Listed below are T cell receptor beta chains from one sample, sequenced in a study of T cell repertoires in cytomegalovirus infection. Each CDR3 protein is one row after TCRdb ran MiXCR on the reads. The data contain hundreds of thousands of distinct CDR3 sequences, around 29% of them singletons. These receptors have no identified antigens. The sequences come from cultured CD8+ T cells from PBMCs, collected from culture after CMV antigen stimulation. These receptors all stem from a human donor in good health (CMV status not recorded). Some clones in this sample may be carry-over from other donors' samples. The CDR3 runs from the conserved cysteine through the conserved F or W. D genes are given only for firm matches. Where a row states a size, it is once, few, many or the class of an expanded clone; other rows omit it.

j_call clone_size cdr3_length v_call d_call cdr3_aa cdr3_nt
TRBJ2-5 . 12 TRBV27 . CASGQVSETQYF TGTGCCAGCGGCCAGGTTTCGGAGACCCAGTACTTC
TRBJ1-5 . 15 TRBV28 TRBD1 CASSKLTGGNQPQHF TGTGCCAGCAGCAAACTTACAGGGGGGAATCAGCCCCAGCATTTT
TRBJ2-7 few 14 TRBV7-9 . CASSSGRPPYEQYF TGTGCCAGCAGCTCGGGACGCCCACCCTACGAGCAGTACTTC
TRBJ2-3 few 18 TRBV10-3 . CAIRTIPHNNPPTDTQYF TGTGCCATCAGGACCATCCCCCACAATAATCCCCCCACAGATACGCAGTATTTT
TRBJ2-2 many 15 TRBV7-6 . CASSLAAANTGELFF TGTGCCAGCAGCTTAGCAGCCGCGAACACCGGGGAGCTGTTTTTT
TRBJ2-2 . 16 TRBV7-9 . CASSSPEGANTGELFF TGTGCCAGCAGCTCCCCGGAGGGGGCGAACACCGGGGAGCTGTTTTTT
TRBJ2-3 . 13 TRBV3-1 . CASSLILWDTQYF TGTGCCAGCAGCCTCATTTTATGGGATACGCAGTATTTT
TRBJ1-2 many 15 TRBV7-9 . CASSLGETSNYGYTF TGTGCCAGCAGCTTAGGCGAGACGTCTAACTATGGCTACACCTTC
TRBJ2-7 . 15 TRBV27 . CASSPPMGEAYEQYF TGTGCCAGCAGTCCCCCAATGGGGGAGGCCTACGAGCAGTACTTC
TRBJ2-1 many 16 TRBV7-6 . CASSLRGTDFYNEQFF TGTGCCAGCAGCCTTAGGGGGACTGATTTCTACAATGAGCAGTTCTTC
TRBJ2-1 . 14 TRBV6-1 . CASTSDGAYNEQFF TGTGCCAGCACCTCGGACGGGGCCTACAATGAGCAGTTCTTC
TRBJ2-3 . 16 TRBV10-3 TRBD2 CAISESRGGSTDTQYF TGTGCCATCAGTGAGTCCCGGGGGGGGAGCACAGATACGCAGTATTTT
TRBJ2-2 few 16 TRBV24-1 . CATSDFRQGNTGELFF TGTGCCACCAGTGATTTCCGGCAGGGAAACACCGGGGAGCTGTTTTTT
TRBJ1-6 many 18 TRBV7-2 . CASSLGKIRSSYNSPLHF TGTGCCAGCAGCTTAGGAAAGATACGCAGCTCCTATAATTCACCCCTCCACTTT
TRBJ2-5 . 13 TRBV27 . CASSRTHQETQYF TGTGCCAGCAGTCGGACTCACCAAGAGACCCAGTACTTC
TRBJ1-3 . 15 TRBV7-9 . CASSFLTVSGNTIYF TGTGCCAGCAGCTTCCTGACAGTCTCTGGAAACACCATATATTTT
TRBJ2-1 . 17 TRBV7-9 . CASSLVSGGPGIDEQFF TGTGCCAGCAGCTTAGTAAGTGGGGGCCCGGGGATTGATGAGCAGTTCTTC
TRBJ1-1 . 11 TRBV6-1 . CASFRDMEAFF TGTGCCAGTTTCCGGGACATGGAAGCTTTCTTT
TRBJ2-1 few 13 TRBV19 . CASSAKRLGEQFF TGTGCCAGTAGTGCCAAAAGGCTAGGCGAGCAGTTCTTC
TRBJ2-1 many 16 TRBV7-2 . CASSLYGDGGYNEQFF TGTGCCAGCAGCTTATACGGGGATGGAGGATACAATGAGCAGTTCTTC
TRBJ2-1 few 16 TRBV19 . CASSIASGVSYNEQFF TGTGCCAGTAGTATAGCCTCAGGGGTATCCTACAATGAGCAGTTCTTC
TRBJ2-1 few 15 TRBV19 . CASSRVREYGIEQFF TGTGCCAGTAGTAGGGTCAGGGAATATGGTATTGAGCAGTTCTTC
TRBJ2-3 . 13 TRBV7-9 . CASDSLMADTQYF TGTGCCAGCGACTCCCTAATGGCAGATACGCAGTATTTT
TRBJ2-1 few 15 TRBV13 . CASSPPGLTYNEQFF TGTGCCAGCAGCCCGCCGGGACTTACCTACAATGAGCAGTTCTTC
TRBJ2-5 . 16 TRBV7-2 . CASSLEGFPRTETQYF TGTGCCAGCAGCTTAGAGGGGTTCCCAAGGACGGAGACCCAGTACTTC
TRBJ1-1 . 12 TRBV19 . CASSIGALEAFF TGTGCCAGTAGTATAGGAGCTCTTGAAGCTTTCTTT
TRBJ1-3 many 17 TRBV7-9 . CASSPGTKLKSGNTIYF TGTGCCAGCAGCCCGGGGACAAAACTTAAATCTGGAAACACCATATATTTT
TRBJ2-3 few 16 TRBV12-3/TRBV12-4 TRBD2 CASSPIAGGVTDTQYF TGTGCCAGCAGTCCGATTGCGGGGGGAGTCACAGATACGCAGTATTTT
TRBJ2-7 . 15 TRBV6-1 TRBD1 CASSEWDSPPYEQYF TGTGCCAGCAGTGAATGGGACAGTCCTCCCTACGAGCAGTACTTC
TRBJ2-6 . 17 TRBV6-5 . CASSRTGEFSGANVLTF TGTGCCAGCAGTCGAACAGGAGAGTTCTCTGGGGCCAACGTCCTGACTTTC
TRBJ1-2 . 16 TRBV23-1 TRBD1 CASSQPRTGRPYGYTF TGCGCCAGCAGTCAACCGCGGACAGGACGACCCTATGGCTACACCTTC
TRBJ2-1 once 16 TRBV5-1 TRBD2 CASSFPTGGAEDEQFF TGCGCCAGCAGCTTCCCCACCGGGGGGGCCGAAGATGAGCAGTTCTTC
TRBJ1-2 many 13 TRBV10-3 . CAIGISRDYGYTF TGTGCGATCGGGATCAGTCGAGACTATGGCTACACCTTC
TRBJ2-1 . 15 TRBV7-2 TRBD2 CASSFIGGGGNEQFF TGTGCCAGCAGCTTTATCGGGGGGGGGGGGAATGAGCAGTTCTTC
TRBJ2-3 . 17 TRBV5-4 TRBD2 CASSLIISGARPDTQYF TGTGCCAGCAGCTTGATTATTAGCGGGGCCCGTCCAGATACGCAGTATTTT
TRBJ1-6 . 15 TRBV12-3/TRBV12-4 . CASSDGHHYNSPLHF TGTGCCAGCAGCGACGGACACCATTATAATTCACCCCTCCACTTT
TRBJ1-3 . 16 TRBV6-5 . CASSYRNPYSGNTIYF TGTGCCAGCAGTTACAGGAATCCTTACTCTGGAAACACCATATATTTT
TRBJ1-2 few 15 TRBV27 . CASTPTPRSAYGYTF TGTGCCAGCACCCCTACCCCCAGGTCTGCCTACGGCTACACCTTC
TRBJ1-4 . 14 TRBV7-9 TRBD1 CASRPDRGREKLFF TGTGCCAGCAGACCGGACAGGGGGCGCGAAAAACTGTTTTTT
TRBJ1-2 few 13 TRBV12-5 . CASDLGGTNGYTF TGTGCTAGTGATCTTGGGGGAACTAATGGCTATACCTTC
TRBJ2-2 . 15 TRBV5-4 . CASSDQTDAGGELFF TGTGCCAGCAGCGACCAGACGGATGCAGGCGGGGAGCTGTTTTTC
TRBJ2-2 once 14 TRBV4-1 . CASSQEGSGGELFF TGCGCCAGCAGCCAAGAAGGCAGCGGCGGGGAGCTGTTTTTT
TRBJ2-3 few 16 TRBV10-3 . CAIRVTVGPSTDTQYF TGTGCCATCAGGGTAACAGTGGGGCCTAGCACAGATACGCAGTATTTT
TRBJ2-7 . 16 TRBV4-1 TRBD1 CASSQGRTGGSYEQYF TGCGCCAGCAGCCAAGGACGGACAGGGGGCTCCTACGAGCAGTACTTC
TRBJ1-2 many 16 TRBV7-9 TRBD1 CASSSDGTASNYGYTF TGTGCCAGCAGCTCCGACGGGACAGCGTCCAACTATGGCTACACCTTC
TRBJ2-1 . 13 TRBV7-9 . CASTMGGYNEQFF TGTGCCAGCACCATGGGAGGCTACAATGAGCAGTTCTTC
TRBJ2-1 . 15 TRBV12-5 . CACGLELRSYNEQFF TGTGCTTGTGGTTTGGAACTACGCTCCTACAATGAGCAGTTCTTC
TRBJ2-5 few 12 TRBV11-1 . CASSATPATQYF TGTGCCAGCAGCGCAACCCCGGCCACCCAGTACTTC
TRBJ2-1 . 16 TRBV18 . CASSPPTGEAYNEQFF TGTGCCAGCTCACCACCGACTGGGGAGGCCTACAATGAGCAGTTCTTC
TRBJ1-1 . 19 TRBV12-5 TRBD1 CASKKVPGQGILGDTEAFF TGTGCTAGTAAGAAGGTTCCGGGACAGGGAATCCTTGGGGACACTGAAGCTTTCTTT
TRBJ2-5 . 15 TRBV27 TRBD2 CASSPSAGGLETQYF TGTGCCAGCAGCCCCTCAGCGGGGGGATTGGAGACCCAGTACTTC
TRBJ2-3 many 15 TRBV6-1 . CASSLLGPSTDTQYF TGTGCCAGCAGTTTGCTTGGACCTAGCACAGATACGCAGTATTTT
TRBJ2-1 . 15 TRBV20-1 . CSASHRKSSYNEQFF TGCAGTGCTTCCCACAGGAAGAGCTCCTACAATGAGCAGTTCTTC
TRBJ2-3 many 13 TRBV27 . CASWVGGTDTQYF TGTGCCTCATGGGTGGGTGGCACAGATACGCAGTATTTT
TRBJ2-1 . 18 TRBV12-3/TRBV12-4 . CASSFTHDGPLGYNEQFF TGTGCCAGCAGTTTCACACACGACGGGCCGTTGGGCTACAATGAGCAGTTCTTC
TRBJ2-2 few 18 TRBV5-1 TRBD2 CASSLVGAGVSNTGELFF TGCGCCAGCAGCTTGGTCGGAGCGGGGGTTTCGAACACCGGGGAGCTGTTTTTT
TRBJ2-7 . 18 TRBV5-6 TRBD2 CASRLAKLGWTSDYEQYF TGTGCCAGCAGACTTGCCAAATTGGGCTGGACTAGCGACTACGAGCAGTACTTC
TRBJ2-1 many 18 TRBV7-8 TRBD2 CASSLEGTSGGRENEQFF TGTGCCAGCAGCTTAGAAGGGACTAGCGGGGGCCGGGAGAATGAGCAGTTCTTC
TRBJ1-5 . 16 TRBV20-1 . CSARDPPGYSNQPQHF TGCAGTGCTAGAGACCCTCCAGGATATAGCAATCAGCCCCAGCATTTT
TRBJ2-3 . 14 TRBV20-1 . CSACRPLFTDTQYF TGCAGTGCTTGTAGGCCGTTATTCACAGATACGCAGTATTTT